A single sample gave rise to the 16 T cell receptor beta chains below, sequenced in a study of blood T cells in healthy people across ages. A second PCR of 7 to 11 cycles used a sample-barcoded 5' primer and a J-beta primer mix. From the 5' RACE reads, TCRdb called clonotypes with MiXCR, one entry per CDR3 protein. The sample carries 1.5 million or so distinct CDR3 sequences, approximately 43% recorded once. The specimen was blood. Receptor source: a woman younger than 35 in good health.

The V and J genes are TRBV5-1 and TRBJ2-1; 14 bases are a match to TRBD2. Germline CDR1 reads SGHRS; CDR2 reads YFSETQ. This CDR3 spans 16 amino acids. The ends lost 4 bases at V and 5 bases at J; junction bases unmatched: 5. This chain's CDR3 is CASSGTSGRGDNEQFF. As DNA, the CDR3 is TGCGCCAGCAGCGGGACTAGCGGGAGAGGCGACAATGAGCAGTTCTTC.

This clonotype was detected only a few times. The chain links TRBV5-1 to TRBJ2-3; 13 bases match TRBD2. The CDR3 totals 16 residues. The J segment lost 5 bases and the V segment lost 5 bases, leaving 8 bases of the junction unmatched. Germline CDR1 reads SGHRS; CDR2 reads YFSETQ. The CDR3 bases are TGCGCCAGCAGACTCGGACTAGCGGGAGTTGTAGATACGCAGTATTTT. This codes for CASRLGLAGVVDTQYF.

The rearrangement links TRBV20-1 to TRBJ2-7; D not resolved. V gave up 0 bases and J gave up 0 bases, with 6 bases separating them. This CDR3 contains 13 residues. The germline V gene encodes CDR1 DFQATT and CDR2 SNEGSKA (reference sequence). The CDR3 region has the DNA TGCAGTGCTAGAGAGGCCGTCTCCTACGAGCAGTACTTC. Translation: CSAREAVSYEQYF.

The chain couples TRBV4-1 to TRBJ2-5; D remains unclear. The V end was cut by 1 base, the J end by 11 bases, with 17 bases between. The CDR3 consists of 14 residues. CDR1 is MGHRA, CDR2 YSYEKL, per germline. The CDR3 loop reads CASSQGWAVREQYF. In nucleotides, the CDR3 is TGCGCCAGCAGCCAAGGATGGGCGGTGAGAGAGCAGTACTTC.

The V gene is TRBV20-1, the J gene TRBJ1-2; D is ambiguous. The ends were cut back, 1 base at V and 4 bases at J, with 19 bases in the middle. The V gene's germline CDR1 is DFQATT and CDR2 SNEGSKA (reference sequence). The CDR3 runs to 16 residues. The CDR3 loop is CSARGPGSSLGYGYTF. In DNA form, the CDR3 reads TGCAGTGCTAGAGGACCCGGGTCGTCCCTGGGCTATGGCTACACCTTC.

This clonotype appeared a few times. The V call is TRBV4-2, the J call TRBJ2-1, with D possibly matching TRBD1 (6 bases). Germline V gives CDR1 LGHNA, CDR2 YNFKEQ. The CDR3 runs to 15 residues. Deletions cut 0 bases from V and 3 bases from J, with 9 bases between. The CDR3 here is CASSQDQGFYNEQFF. The CDR3 DNA sequence: TGTGCCAGCAGCCAAGATCAGGGGTTCTACAATGAGCAGTTCTTC.

This clonotype was observed a few times. J is TRBJ1-1 and V is TRBV29-1; D call uncertain. The V end lost 2 bases, the J end lost 2 bases, and 9 bases lay between the germline ends. Germline V gives CDR1 SQVTM, CDR2 ANQGSEA. This CDR3 contains 13 residues. The CDR3 sequence is CSVESRTNTEAFF. Here the CDR3 DNA reads TGCAGCGTTGAATCCCGAACAAACACTGAAGCTTTCTTT.

The rearrangement links TRBV7-2 to TRBJ1-2, with TRBD1 identical over 8 bases. V was clipped by 0 bases and J by 2 bases; unmatched bases: 8. The germline gives CDR1 SGHTA, CDR2 FQGNSA. The CDR3 contains 17 residues. CDR3 loop: CASSLARFRQGNYGYTF. The CDR3 nucleotides are TGTGCCAGCAGCTTAGCGAGGTTCAGACAGGGGAACTATGGCTACACCTTC.

This clonotype has a handful of counts. The V call is TRBV4-3, the J call TRBJ1-1; D is possibly TRBD1 (6 bases). Germline V gene data show CDR1 as LGHNA and CDR2 as YSLEER. The CDR3 contains 16 residues. Trimming shortened V by 0 bases and J by 0 bases, and 11 bases separated the two germline ends. This CDR3 is CASSQDLRTVNTEAFF. CDR3 DNA: TGCGCCAGCAGCCAAGATCTACGGACAGTGAACACTGAAGCTTTCTTT.

Only a few counts were recorded for this clonotype. The V and J genes are TRBV9 and TRBJ2-7, with D perhaps assigned TRBD1 or TRBD2 (6 bases each). The V end lost 0 bases, the J end lost 5 bases, and 12 bases lay between the germline ends. Germline V gene sequence: CDR1 SGDLS, CDR2 YYNGEE. This CDR3 contains 14 residues. CDR3 coding DNA: TGTGCCAGCAGCGTAGATCAAGGGGGGAACGAGCAGTACTTC. It is translated as CASSVDQGGNEQYF.

The chain couples TRBV12-3 or TRBV12-4 to TRBJ1-4; D call uncertain. The length of the CDR3 is 13 residues. Trimming removed 2 bases at V and 6 bases at J, with 7 bases between. The CDR3 DNA sequence: TGTGCCAGCAGTTTACGGGGATATGAAAAACTGTTTTTT. Translated, it gives CASSLRGYEKLFF.

The V call is TRBV27, the J call TRBJ1-1; D uncertain. From germline, CDR1 is MNHEY and CDR2 SMNVEV (reference sequence). Trimming took 1 base from V and 3 from J, leaving 12 bases between them. CDR3 size: 15 residues. DNA of the CDR3: TGTGCCAGCAGTTTATTTGAAGGGAAGGACACTGAAGCTTTCTTT. Amino acid sequence: CASSLFEGKDTEAFF.

The rearrangement uses TRBV20-1 and TRBJ2-2; perhaps TRBD1 as D (6 bases). Germline loops: CDR1 DFQATT, CDR2 SNEGSKA (reference sequence). This CDR3 is built from 14 residues. Between the trimmed V and J ends, which lost 6 bases and 3 bases, there was a span of 14 bases. The CDR3 protein is CSARGQRYTGELFF. The CDR3 DNA is TGCAGTGCCCGCGGACAGAGATACACCGGGGAGCTGTTTTTT.

This chain uses TRBV4-1 with TRBJ2-3, with 14 bases matching TRBD2. Losses at the gene ends were 1 base for V and 4 bases for J; bases not matched to a gene: 4. The CDR3 runs 17 residues. Germline V gene data show CDR1 as MGHRA and CDR2 as YSYEKL. Here the CDR3 reads CASSQVPTSGGADTQYF. In DNA form, the CDR3 reads TGCGCCAGCAGCCAAGTCCCGACTAGCGGGGGGGCAGATACGCAGTATTTT.

This clonotype was found a few times. The J gene is TRBJ2-5, the V gene TRBV20-1; 7 bases agree with TRBD2. Germline CDR1 reads DFQATT; CDR2 reads SNEGSKA (reference sequence). This CDR3 has 14 residues. V trimming: 6 bases; J trimming: 0 bases; junction bases outside the gene matches: 7. This CDR3 reads CSAGDYRYQETQYF. In nucleotides, the CDR3 is TGCAGTGCGGGGGACTACCGGTACCAAGAGACCCAGTACTTC.

This clonotype was observed a handful of times. One end of the junction fails to match germline, which may point to a read error. The rearrangement links TRBV4-3 to TRBJ1-2, with D tentatively TRBD1 (6 bases). CDR3 length: 16 amino acids. Germline V gives CDR1 LGHNA, CDR2 YSLEER. The chain's CDR3 is CATSRDTEGLNYGYTF. The CDR3 bases are TGCGCCACCAGCCGGGACACCGAAGGTTTAAACTATGGCTACACCTTC.